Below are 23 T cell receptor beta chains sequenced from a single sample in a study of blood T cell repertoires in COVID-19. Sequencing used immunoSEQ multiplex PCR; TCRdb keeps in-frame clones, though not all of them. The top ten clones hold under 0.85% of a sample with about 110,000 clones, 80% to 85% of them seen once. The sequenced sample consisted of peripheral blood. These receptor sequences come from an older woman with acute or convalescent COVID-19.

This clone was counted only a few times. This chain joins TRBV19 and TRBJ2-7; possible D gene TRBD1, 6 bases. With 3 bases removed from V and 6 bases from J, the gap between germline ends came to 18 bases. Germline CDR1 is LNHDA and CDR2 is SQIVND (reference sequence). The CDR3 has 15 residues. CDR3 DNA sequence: TGTGCCAGTAGTATTGGAGGACAGAGGACTGGCGAGCAGTACTTC. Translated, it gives CASSIGGQRTGEQYF.

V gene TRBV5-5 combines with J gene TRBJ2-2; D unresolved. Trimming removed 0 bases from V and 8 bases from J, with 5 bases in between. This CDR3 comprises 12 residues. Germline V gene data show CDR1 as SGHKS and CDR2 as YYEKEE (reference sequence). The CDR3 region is CASSLVVGELFF. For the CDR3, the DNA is TGTGCCAGCAGCTTGGTAGTAGGGGAGCTGTTTTTT. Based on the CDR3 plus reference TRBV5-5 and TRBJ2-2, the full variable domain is DAGVTQSPTHLIKTRGQQVTLRCSPISGHKSVSWYQQVLGQGPQFIFQYYEKEERGRGNFPDRFSARQFPNYSSELNVNALLLGDSALYLCASSLVVGELFFGEGSRLTVL.

The CDR3 reads CASSQGYAQNQPQHF. The CDR3 DNA reads as TGTGCCAGCAGCCAAGGCTACGCACAGAATCAGCCCCAGCATTTT. This chain uses TRBV3-1 (or the pseudogene TRBV3-2) with TRBJ1-5, with no clear D. Trimming removed 1 base from V and 4 bases from J, with 11 bases in between. The CDR3 is made up of 15 amino acids. The germline V gene has CDR1 LGHDT and CDR2 YNNKEL (reference sequence).

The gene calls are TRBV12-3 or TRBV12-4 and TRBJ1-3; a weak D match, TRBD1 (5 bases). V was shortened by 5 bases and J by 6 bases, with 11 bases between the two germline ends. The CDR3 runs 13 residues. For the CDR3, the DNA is TGTGCCAGCAGTAAGCCGACAGAAAACACCATATATTTT. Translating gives CASSKPTENTIYF.

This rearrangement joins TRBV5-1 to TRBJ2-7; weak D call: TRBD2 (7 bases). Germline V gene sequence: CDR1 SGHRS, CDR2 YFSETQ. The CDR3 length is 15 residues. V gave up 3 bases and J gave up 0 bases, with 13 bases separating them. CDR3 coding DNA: TGCGCCAGCAGCTGGGGGGGCAGGAGCTCCTACGAGCAGTACTTC. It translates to CASSWGGRSSYEQYF.

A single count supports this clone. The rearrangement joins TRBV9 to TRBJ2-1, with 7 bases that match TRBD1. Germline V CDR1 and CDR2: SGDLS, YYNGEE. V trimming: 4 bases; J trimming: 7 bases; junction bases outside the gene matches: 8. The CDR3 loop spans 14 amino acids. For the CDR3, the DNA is TGTGCCAGCAGCCCTCGACAGGGTGTGAATGAGCAGTTCTTC. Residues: CASSPRQGVNEQFF.

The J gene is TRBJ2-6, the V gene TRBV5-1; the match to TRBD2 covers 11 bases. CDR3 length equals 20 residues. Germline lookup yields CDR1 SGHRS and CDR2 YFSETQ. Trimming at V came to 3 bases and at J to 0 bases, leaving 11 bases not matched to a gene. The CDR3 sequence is CASSYLPSGRQLSGANVLTF. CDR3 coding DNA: TGCGCCAGCAGCTACCTTCCTAGCGGGAGGCAACTCTCTGGGGCCAACGTCCTGACTTTC.

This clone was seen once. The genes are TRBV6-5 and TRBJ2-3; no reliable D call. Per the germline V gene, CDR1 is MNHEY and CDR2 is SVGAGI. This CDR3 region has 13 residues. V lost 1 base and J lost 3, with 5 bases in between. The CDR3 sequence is CASSYLYTDTQYF. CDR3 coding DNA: TGTGCCAGCAGTTACTTATATACAGATACGCAGTATTTT.

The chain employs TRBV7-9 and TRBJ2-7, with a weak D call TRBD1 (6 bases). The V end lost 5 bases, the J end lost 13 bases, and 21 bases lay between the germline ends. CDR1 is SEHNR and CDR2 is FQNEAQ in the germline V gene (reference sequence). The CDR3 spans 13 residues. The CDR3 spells CASSPLNRAQGYF. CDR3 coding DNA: TGTGCCAGCAGCCCCCTCAACAGGGCTCAAGGCTACTTC.

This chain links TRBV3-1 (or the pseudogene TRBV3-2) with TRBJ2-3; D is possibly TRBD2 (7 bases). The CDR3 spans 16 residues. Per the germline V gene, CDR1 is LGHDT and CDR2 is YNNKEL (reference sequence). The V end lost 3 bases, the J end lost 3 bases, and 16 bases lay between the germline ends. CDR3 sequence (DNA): TGTGCCAGCAGCCAGAGGGGGGGCTGGAGGACAGATACGCAGTATTTT. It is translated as CASSQRGGWRTDTQYF.

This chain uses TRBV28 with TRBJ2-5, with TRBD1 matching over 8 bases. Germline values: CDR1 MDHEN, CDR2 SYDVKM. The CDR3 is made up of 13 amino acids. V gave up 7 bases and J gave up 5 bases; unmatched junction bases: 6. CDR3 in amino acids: CASTGGARETQYF. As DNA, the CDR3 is TGTGCCAGCACAGGGGGCGCTCGGGAGACCCAGTACTTC.

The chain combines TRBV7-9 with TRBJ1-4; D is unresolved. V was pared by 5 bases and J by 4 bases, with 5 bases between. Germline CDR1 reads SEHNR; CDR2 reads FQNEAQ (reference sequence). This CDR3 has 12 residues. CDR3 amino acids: CASSPYNEKLFF. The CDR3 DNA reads TGTGCCAGCAGCCCTTATAATGAAAAACTGTTTTTT.

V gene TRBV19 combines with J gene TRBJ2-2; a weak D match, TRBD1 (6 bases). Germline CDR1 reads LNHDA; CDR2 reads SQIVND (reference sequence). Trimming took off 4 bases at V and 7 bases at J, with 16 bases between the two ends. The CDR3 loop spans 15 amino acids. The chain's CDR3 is CASSTGQLKVGELFF. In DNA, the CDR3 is TGTGCCAGTAGTACAGGACAGTTAAAGGTCGGGGAGCTGTTTTTT.

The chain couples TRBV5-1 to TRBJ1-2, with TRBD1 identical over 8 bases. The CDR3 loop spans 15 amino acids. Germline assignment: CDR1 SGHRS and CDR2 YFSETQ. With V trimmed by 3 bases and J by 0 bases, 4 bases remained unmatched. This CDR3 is CASSSDRVSNYGYTF. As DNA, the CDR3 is TGCGCCAGCAGCTCGGACAGGGTCTCTAACTATGGCTACACCTTC.

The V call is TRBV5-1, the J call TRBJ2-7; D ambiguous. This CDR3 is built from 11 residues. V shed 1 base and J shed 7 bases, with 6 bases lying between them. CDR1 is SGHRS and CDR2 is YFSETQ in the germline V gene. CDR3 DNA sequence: TGCGCCAGCAGCTTGATGGAGGAGCAGTACTTC. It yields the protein CASSLMEEQYF.

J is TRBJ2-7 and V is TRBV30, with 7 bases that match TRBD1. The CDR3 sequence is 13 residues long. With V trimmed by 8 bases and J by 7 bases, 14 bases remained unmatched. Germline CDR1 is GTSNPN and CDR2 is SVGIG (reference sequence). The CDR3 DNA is TGTGCCAGCCAGTACCAGGGGGATCGGGAGCAGTACTTC. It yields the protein CASQYQGDREQYF.

The CDR3 loop reads CASSSYRDNTEAFF. CDR3 coding DNA: TGTGCCAGCAGCTCGTACAGGGATAACACTGAAGCTTTCTTT. The chain has TRBV5-4 and TRBJ1-1; the D gene is possibly TRBD1 (6 bases). The length of the CDR3 is 14 residues. V shed 3 bases and J shed 2 bases, with 11 bases lying between them. Looked up from germline, CDR1 is SGHNT and CDR2 is YYREEE (reference sequence).

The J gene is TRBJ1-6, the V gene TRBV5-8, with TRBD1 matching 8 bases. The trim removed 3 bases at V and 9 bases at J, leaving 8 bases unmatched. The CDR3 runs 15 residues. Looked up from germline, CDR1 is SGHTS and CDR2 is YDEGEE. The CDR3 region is CASSYAGTGSSPLHF. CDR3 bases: TGTGCCAGCAGCTACGCCGGGACAGGATCTTCACCCCTCCACTTT.

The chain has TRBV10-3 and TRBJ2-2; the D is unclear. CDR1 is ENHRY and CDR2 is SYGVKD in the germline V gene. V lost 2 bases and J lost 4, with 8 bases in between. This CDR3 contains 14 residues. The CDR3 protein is CAISEGVFTGELFF. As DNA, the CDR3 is TGTGCCATCAGTGAGGGAGTTTTCACCGGGGAGCTGTTTTTT.

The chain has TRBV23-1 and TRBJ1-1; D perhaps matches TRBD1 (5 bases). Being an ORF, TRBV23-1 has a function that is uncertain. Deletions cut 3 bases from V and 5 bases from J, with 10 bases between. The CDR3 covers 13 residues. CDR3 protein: CASSHSQGTEAFF. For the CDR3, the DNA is TGCGCCAGCAGTCATTCCCAGGGAACTGAAGCTTTCTTT.

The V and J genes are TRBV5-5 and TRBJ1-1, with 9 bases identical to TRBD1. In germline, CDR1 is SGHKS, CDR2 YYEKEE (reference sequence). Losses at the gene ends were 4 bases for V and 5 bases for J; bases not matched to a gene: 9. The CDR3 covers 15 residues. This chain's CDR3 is CASSIVPGQGTEAFF. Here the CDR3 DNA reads TGTGCCAGCAGCATCGTCCCGGGACAGGGTACTGAAGCTTTCTTT. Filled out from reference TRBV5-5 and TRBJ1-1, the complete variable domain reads DAGVTQSPTHLIKTRGQQVTLRCSPISGHKSVSWYQQVLGQGPQFIFQYYEKEERGRGNFPDRFSARQFPNYSSELNVNALLLGDSALYLCASSIVPGQGTEAFFGQGTRLTVV.

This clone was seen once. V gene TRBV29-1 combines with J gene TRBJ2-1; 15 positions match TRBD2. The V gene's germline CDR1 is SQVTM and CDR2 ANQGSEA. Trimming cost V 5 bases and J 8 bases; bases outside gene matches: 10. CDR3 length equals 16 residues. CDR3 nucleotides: TGCAGCGTTTCCGGTGGACTAGCGGGAGGGCTTGATGAGCAGTTCTTC. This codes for CSVSGGLAGGLDEQFF.

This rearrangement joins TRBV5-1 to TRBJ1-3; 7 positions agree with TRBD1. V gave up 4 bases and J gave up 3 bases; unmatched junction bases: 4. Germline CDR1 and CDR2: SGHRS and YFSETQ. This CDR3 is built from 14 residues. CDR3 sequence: CASSPGQSGNTIYF. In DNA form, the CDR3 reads TGCGCCAGCAGCCCGGGACAGAGTGGAAACACCATATATTTT.